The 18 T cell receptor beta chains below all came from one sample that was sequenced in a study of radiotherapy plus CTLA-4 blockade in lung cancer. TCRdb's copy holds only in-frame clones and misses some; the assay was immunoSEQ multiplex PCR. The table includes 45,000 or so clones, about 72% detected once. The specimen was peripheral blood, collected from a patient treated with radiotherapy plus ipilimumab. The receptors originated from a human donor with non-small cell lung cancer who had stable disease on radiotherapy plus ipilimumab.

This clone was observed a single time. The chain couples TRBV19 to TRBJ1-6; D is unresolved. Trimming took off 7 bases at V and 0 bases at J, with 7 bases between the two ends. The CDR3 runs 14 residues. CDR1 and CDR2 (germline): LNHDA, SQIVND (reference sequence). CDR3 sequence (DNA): TGTGCCAGTAAGATGAGCTCCTATAATTCACCCCTCCACTTT. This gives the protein CASKMSSYNSPLHF.

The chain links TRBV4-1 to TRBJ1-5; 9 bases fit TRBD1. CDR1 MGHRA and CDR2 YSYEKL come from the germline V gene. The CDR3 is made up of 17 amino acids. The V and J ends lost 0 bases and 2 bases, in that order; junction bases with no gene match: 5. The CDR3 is CASSQEFRTGGNQPQHF. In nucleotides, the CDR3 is TGCGCCAGCAGCCAAGAATTCCGGACAGGGGGCAATCAGCCCCAGCATTTT.

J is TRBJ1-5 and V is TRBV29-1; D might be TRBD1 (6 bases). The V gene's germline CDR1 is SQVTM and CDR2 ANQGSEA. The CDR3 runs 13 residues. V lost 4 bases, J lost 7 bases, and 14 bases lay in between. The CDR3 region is CSVGEGGSQPQHF. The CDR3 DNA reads TGCAGCGTTGGAGAGGGGGGTAGCCAGCCCCAGCATTTT. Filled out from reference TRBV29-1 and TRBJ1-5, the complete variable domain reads SAVISQKPSRDICQRGTSLTIQCQVDSQVTMMFWYRQQPGQSLTLIATANQGSEATYESGFVIDKFPISRPNLTFSTLTVSNMSPEDSSIYLCSVGEGGSQPQHFGDGTRLSIL.

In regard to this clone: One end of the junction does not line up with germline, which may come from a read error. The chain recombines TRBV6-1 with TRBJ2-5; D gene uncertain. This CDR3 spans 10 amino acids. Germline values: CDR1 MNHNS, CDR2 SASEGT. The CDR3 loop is CASSEETQYF. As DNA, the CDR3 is TGTGCCAGCAGCGAAGAGACCCAGTACTTC.

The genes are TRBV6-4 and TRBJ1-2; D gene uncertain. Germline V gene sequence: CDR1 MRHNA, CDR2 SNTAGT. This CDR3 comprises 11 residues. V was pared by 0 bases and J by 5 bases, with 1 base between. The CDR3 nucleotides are TGTGCCAGCAGTGACTCGTATGGCTACACCTTC. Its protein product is CASSDSYGYTF.

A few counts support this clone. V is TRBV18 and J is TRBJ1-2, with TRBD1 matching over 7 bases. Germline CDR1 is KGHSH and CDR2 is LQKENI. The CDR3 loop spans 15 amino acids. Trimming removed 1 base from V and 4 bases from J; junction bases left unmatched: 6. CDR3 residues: CASSPRRDRPYGYTF. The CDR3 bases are TGTGCCAGCTCACCACGCCGGGACAGACCCTATGGCTACACCTTC.

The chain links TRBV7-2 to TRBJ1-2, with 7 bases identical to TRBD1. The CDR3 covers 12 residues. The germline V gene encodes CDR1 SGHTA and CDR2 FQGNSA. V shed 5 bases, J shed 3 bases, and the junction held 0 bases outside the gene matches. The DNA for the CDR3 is TGTGCCAGCAGCCAGGGGGACTATGGCTACACCTTC. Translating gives CASSQGDYGYTF.

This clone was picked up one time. Written as DNA, the CDR3 is TGTGCCAGCAGCCCGTCGACAGGGTATGGGCGAAACACCATATATTTT. Its protein is CASSPSTGYGRNTIYF. The J gene is TRBJ1-3, the V gene TRBV7-6; TRBD1 agrees at 7 bases. The germline V gene has CDR1 SGHVS and CDR2 FNYEAQ. This CDR3 is 16 amino acids long. V lost 5 bases to trimming and J lost 5 bases; unmatched junction nucleotides: 12.

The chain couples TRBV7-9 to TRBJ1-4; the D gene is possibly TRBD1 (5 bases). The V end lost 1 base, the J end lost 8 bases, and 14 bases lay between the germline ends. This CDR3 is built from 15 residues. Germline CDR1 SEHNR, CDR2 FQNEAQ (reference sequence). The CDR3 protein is CASSLDLGGGEKLFF. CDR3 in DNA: TGTGCCAGCAGCTTAGACCTCGGGGGAGGGGAAAAACTGTTTTTT.

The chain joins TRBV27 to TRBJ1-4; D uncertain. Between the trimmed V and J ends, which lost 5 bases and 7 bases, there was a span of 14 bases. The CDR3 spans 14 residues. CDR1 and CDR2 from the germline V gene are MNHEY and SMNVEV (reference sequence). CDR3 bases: TGTGCCAGCAGTGACGGTTACGTAGGTGAAAAACTGTTTTTT. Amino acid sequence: CASSDGYVGEKLFF.

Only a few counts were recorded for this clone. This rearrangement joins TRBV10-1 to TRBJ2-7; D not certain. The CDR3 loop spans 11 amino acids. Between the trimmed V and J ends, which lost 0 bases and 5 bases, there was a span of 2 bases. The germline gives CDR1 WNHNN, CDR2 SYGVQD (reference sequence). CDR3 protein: CASSESNEQYV. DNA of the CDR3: TGCGCCAGCAGTGAGTCGAACGAGCAGTACGTC.

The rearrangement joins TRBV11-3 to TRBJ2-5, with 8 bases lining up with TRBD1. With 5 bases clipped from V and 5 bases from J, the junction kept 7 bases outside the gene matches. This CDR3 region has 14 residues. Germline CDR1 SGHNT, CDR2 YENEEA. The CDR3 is CASSQGQGSETQYF. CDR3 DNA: TGTGCCAGCAGCCAAGGACAGGGTTCCGAGACCCAGTACTTC.

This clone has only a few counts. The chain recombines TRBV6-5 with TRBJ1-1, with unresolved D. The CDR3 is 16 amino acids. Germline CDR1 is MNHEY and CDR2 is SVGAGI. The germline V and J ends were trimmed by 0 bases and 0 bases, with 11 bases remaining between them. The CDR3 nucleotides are TGTGCCAGCAGTTACTCTGCAGTTCCAATGAACACTGAAGCTTTCTTT. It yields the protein CASSYSAVPMNTEAFF.

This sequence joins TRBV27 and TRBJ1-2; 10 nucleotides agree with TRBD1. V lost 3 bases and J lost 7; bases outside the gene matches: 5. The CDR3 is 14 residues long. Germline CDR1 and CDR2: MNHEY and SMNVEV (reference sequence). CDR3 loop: CASSFSTGGGGYTF. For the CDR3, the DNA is TGTGCCAGCAGTTTTTCGACAGGGGGCGGTGGCTACACCTTC.

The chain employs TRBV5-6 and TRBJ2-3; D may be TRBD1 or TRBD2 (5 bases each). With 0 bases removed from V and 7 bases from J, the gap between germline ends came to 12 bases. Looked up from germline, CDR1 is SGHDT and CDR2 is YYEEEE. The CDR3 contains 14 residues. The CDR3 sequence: CASSLEGRANTQYF. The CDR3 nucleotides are TGTGCCAGCAGCTTGGAGGGGCGGGCGAATACGCAGTATTTT.

The CDR3 protein is CASSTEGTVNEKLFF. As DNA, the CDR3 is TGTGCCAGTAGTACGGAGGGGACAGTTAATGAAAAACTGTTTTTT. The V and J genes are TRBV19 and TRBJ1-4; 7 nucleotides line up with TRBD1. V was clipped by 4 bases and J by 4 bases; unmatched bases: 6. Germline CDR1 reads LNHDA; CDR2 reads SQIVND (reference sequence). The CDR3 is 15 amino acids.

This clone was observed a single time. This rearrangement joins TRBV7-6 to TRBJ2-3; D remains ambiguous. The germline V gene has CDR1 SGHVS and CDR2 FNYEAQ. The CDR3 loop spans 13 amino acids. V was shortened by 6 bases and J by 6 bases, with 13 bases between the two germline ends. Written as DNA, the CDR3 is TGTGCCAGCAGGCTGACGCTCTCGGATACGCAGTATTTT. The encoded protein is CASRLTLSDTQYF.

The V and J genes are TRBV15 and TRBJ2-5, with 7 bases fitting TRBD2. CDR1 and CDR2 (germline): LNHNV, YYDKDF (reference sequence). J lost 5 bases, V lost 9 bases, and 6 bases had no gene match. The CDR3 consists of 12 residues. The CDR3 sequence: CATRGSGETQYF. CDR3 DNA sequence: TGTGCCACGCGGGGGTCGGGTGAGACCCAGTACTTC.